The present entry profiles one T cell receptor beta chain with its context. Its antigen remains unknown. TCRdb independently ran MiXCR on the reads; one entry per CDR3 protein. There are around 300,000 distinct CDR3 sequences in the sample; around a quarter occur only once, and roughly 15% lies in the top ten. This record belongs to a study of T cell repertoires in cytomegalovirus infection. V was shortened by 3 bases and J by 2 bases, with 7 bases between the two germline ends. Germline V lookup: CDR1 ENHRY, CDR2 SYGVKD. CDR3 length: 14 residues. The receptor comes from a human donor in good health (CMV status not recorded). Some clones in this sample may be carry-over from other donors' samples. V and J are TRBV10-3 and TRBJ1-4; perhaps TRBD1 as D (5 bases). Sequencing used cultured PBMCs, obtained from culture after CMV antigen stimulation. CDR3 region: CAISDAGTNEKLFF. The CDR3 nucleotides read TGTGCCATCAGTGATGCAGGGACTAATGAAAAACTGTTTTTT.